This T cell receptor (beta chain) was sequenced for a study of naive and memory T cell subsets. General study points: There was no ground truth to check naive and memory subset results.

As to this clonotype: Its antigen remains unknown.

Both TRBC1 and TRBC2 were covered by a beta constant-region primer of two equimolar oligonucleotides. A 12-nucleotide UMI and the SP2 primer were added to the cDNA 3' end by oligonucleotide ligation. Ligated cDNA was amplified by four rounds of PCR with nested alpha and beta constant-region primers and SP2. TCRdb processed the UMI-ligation and nested PCR reads anew with MiXCR; each CDR3 protein has one entry. The data hold about 80,000 distinct CDR3 sequences, with 10% to 15% observed a single time. Germline lookup yields CDR1 MNHEY and CDR2 SVGEGT. The CDR3 spans 13 residues. Trimming removed 0 bases from V and 13 bases from J, with 13 bases in between. CD8 T cells were positively selected from what remained after CD4 positive selection.

The source is a human donor in good health. The V gene is TRBV6-2 or TRBV6-3, the J gene TRBJ2-1; D not resolved. The specimen was central memory CD4+ T cells from blood. The CDR3 protein is CASSYSSPGPQFF. The CDR3 DNA reads TGTGCCAGCAGTTACTCTTCCCCTGGGCCACAGTTCTTC.